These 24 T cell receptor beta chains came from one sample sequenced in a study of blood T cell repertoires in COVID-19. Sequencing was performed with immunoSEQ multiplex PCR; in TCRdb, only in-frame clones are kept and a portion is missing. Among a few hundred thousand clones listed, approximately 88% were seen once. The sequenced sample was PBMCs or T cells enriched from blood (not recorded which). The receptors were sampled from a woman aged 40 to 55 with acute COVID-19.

The CDR3 here is CASSRGQAYGYTF. In nucleotides, the CDR3 is TGTGCCAGCAGTAGGGGACAGGCGTATGGCTACACCTTC. The chain has TRBV12-3 or TRBV12-4 and TRBJ1-2; TRBD1 matches at 8 bases. The CDR3 is made up of 13 amino acids. J lost 5 bases, V lost 5 bases, and 4 bases had no gene match.

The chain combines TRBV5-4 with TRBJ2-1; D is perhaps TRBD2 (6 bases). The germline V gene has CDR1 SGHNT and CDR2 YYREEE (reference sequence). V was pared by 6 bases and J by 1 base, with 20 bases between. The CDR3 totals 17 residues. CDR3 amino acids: CASTPRGGMSSYNEQFF. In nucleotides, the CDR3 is TGTGCCAGCACCCCTCGGGGCGGGATGTCATCCTACAATGAGCAGTTCTTC.

The CDR3 nucleotides read TGTGCCAGCAGACTACCGGGACTAGCGGTTTCCTACAATGAGCAGTTCTTC. Protein: CASRLPGLAVSYNEQFF. The chain joins TRBV7-2 to TRBJ2-1, with TRBD2 matching over 11 bases. The CDR3 has 17 amino acids. Germline CDR1 reads SGHTA; CDR2 reads FQGNSA. V lost 6 bases and J lost 1; bases outside the gene matches: 8.

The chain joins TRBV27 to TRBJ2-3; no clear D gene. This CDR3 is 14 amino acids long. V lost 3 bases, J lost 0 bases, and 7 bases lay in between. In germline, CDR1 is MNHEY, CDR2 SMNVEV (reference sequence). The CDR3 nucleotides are TGTGCCAGCAGTTTGATACTTAGCACAGATACGCAGTATTTT. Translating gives CASSLILSTDTQYF.

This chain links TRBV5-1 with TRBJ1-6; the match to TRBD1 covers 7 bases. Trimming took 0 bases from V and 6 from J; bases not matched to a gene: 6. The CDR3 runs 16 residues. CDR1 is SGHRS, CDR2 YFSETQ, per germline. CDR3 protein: CASSLDPGQRNSPLHF. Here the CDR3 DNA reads TGCGCCAGCAGCTTGGACCCGGGACAGCGTAATTCACCCCTCCACTTT. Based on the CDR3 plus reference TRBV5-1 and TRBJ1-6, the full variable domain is KAGVTQTPRYLIKTRGQQVTLSCSPISGHRSVSWYQQTPGQGLQFLFEYFSETQRNKGNFPGRFSGRQFSNSRSEMNVSTLELGDSALYLCASSLDPGQRNSPLHFGNGTRLTVT.

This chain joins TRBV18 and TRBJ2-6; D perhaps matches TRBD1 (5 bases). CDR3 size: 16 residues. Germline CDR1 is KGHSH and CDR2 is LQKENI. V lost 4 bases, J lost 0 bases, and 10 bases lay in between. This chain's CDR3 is CASSLGLISGANVLTF. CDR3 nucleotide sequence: TGTGCCAGCTCACTGGGGCTCATCTCTGGGGCCAACGTCCTGACTTTC.

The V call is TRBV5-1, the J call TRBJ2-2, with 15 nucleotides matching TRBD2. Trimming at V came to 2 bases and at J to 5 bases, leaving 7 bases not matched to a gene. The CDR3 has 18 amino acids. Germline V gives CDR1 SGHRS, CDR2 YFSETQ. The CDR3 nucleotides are TGCGCCAGCAGCTTCGCCACCGGGACTAGCGGGAGGACCGGGGAGCTGTTTTTT. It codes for CASSFATGTSGRTGELFF. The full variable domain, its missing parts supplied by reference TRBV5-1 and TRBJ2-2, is KAGVTQTPRYLIKTRGQQVTLSCSPISGHRSVSWYQQTPGQGLQFLFEYFSETQRNKGNFPGRFSGRQFSNSRSEMNVSTLELGDSALYLCASSFATGTSGRTGELFFGEGSRLTVL.

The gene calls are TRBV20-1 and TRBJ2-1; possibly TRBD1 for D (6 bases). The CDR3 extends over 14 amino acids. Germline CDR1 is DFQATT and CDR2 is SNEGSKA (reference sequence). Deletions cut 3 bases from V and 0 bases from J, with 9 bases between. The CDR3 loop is CSASNRASYNEQFF. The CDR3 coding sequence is TGCAGTGCTAGTAACAGGGCCTCCTACAATGAGCAGTTCTTC.

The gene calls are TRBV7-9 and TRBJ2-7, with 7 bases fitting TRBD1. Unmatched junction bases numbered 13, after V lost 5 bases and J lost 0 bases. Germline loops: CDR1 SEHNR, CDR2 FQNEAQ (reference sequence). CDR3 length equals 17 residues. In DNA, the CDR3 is TGTGCCAGCAGCAACTTAGGGGGCAGACCCCTCTCCTACGAGCAGTACTTC. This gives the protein CASSNLGGRPLSYEQYF.

This CDR3 reads CASSQYRMGIQYF. The CDR3 DNA reads TGTGCCAGCAGCCAGTACAGAATGGGTATTCAGTACTTC. The chain combines TRBV3-1 (or the pseudogene TRBV3-2) with TRBJ2-4; D call uncertain. In germline, CDR1 is LGHDT, CDR2 YNNKEL (reference sequence). V lost 3 bases and J 10 bases, leaving 13 bases between the germline ends. The CDR3 covers 13 residues.

CDR3 bases: TGTGCCAGCAGTCGCGATGATATGAATGAGCAGTTCTTC. Amino acids: CASSRDDMNEQFF. The chain employs TRBV27 and TRBJ2-1; D is unclear. Trimming pared 5 bases from V and 7 bases from J, leaving 12 bases between. This CDR3 is 13 amino acids long. Germline loops: CDR1 MNHEY, CDR2 SMNVEV (reference sequence).

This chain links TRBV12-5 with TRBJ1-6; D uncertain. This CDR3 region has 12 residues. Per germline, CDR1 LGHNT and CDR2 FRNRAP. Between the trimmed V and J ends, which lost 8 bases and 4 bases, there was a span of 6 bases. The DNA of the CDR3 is TGTGCTAGTCGCGGGTATAATTCACCCCTCCACTTT. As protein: CASRGYNSPLHF. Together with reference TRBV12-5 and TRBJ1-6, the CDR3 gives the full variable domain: DARVTQTPRHKVTEMGQEVTMRCQPILGHNTVFWYRQTMMQGLELLAYFRNRAPLDDSGMPKDRFSAEMPDATLATLKIQPSEPRDSAVYFCASRGYNSPLHFGNGTRLTVT.

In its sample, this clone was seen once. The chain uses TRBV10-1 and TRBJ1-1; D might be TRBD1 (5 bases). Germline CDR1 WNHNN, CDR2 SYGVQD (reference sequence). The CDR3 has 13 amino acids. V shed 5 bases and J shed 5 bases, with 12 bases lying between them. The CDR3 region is CASSTGVRTEAFF. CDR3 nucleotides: TGCGCCAGCAGTACGGGGGTCCGGACTGAAGCTTTCTTT.

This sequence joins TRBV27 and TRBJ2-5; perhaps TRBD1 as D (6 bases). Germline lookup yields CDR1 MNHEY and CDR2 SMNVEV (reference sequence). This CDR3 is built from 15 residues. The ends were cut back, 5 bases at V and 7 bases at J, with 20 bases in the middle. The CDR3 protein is CASSTGGPSQTTQYF. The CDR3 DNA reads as TGTGCCAGCAGTACTGGGGGCCCTTCTCAGACGACCCAGTACTTC.

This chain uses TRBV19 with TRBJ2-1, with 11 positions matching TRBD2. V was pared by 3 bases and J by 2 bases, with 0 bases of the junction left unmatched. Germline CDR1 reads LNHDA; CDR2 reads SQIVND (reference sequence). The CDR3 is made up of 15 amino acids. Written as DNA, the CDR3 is TGTGCCAGTAGTATGGGACTAGCGGCCTACAATGAGCAGTTCTTC. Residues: CASSMGLAAYNEQFF.

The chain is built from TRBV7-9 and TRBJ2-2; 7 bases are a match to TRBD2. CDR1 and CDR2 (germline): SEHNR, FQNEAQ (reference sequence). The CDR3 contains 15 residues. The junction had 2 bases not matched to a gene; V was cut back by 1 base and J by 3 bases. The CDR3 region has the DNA TGTGCCAGCAGCTTAGGCGGGAGCGACACCGGGGAGCTGTTTTTT. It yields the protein CASSLGGSDTGELFF.

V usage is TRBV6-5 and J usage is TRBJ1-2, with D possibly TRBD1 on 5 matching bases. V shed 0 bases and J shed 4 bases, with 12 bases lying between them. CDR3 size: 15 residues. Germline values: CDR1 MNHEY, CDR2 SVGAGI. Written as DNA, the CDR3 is TGTGCCAGCAGTTACTCGGAAGGGGTGGGCTATGGCTACACCTTC. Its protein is CASSYSEGVGYGYTF.

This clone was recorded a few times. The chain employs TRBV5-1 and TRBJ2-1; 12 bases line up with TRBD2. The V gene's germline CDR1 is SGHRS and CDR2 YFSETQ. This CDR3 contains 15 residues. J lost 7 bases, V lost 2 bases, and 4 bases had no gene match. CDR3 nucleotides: TGCGCCAGCAGCTTCTCTAGCGGGAGGGAAAATGAGCAGTTCTTC. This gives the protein CASSFSSGRENEQFF.

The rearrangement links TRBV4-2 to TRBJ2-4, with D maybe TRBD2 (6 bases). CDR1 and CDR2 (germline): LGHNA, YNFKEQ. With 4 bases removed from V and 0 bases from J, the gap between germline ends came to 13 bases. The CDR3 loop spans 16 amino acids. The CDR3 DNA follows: TGTGCCAGCAGCCCAGAGACTAGACGAGCCAAAAACATTCAGTACTTC. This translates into CASSPETRRAKNIQYF.

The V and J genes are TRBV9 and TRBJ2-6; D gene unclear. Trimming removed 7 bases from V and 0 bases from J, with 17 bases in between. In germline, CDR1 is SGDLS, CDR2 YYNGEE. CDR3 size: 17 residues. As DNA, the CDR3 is TGTGCCAGCGGAATGAGGCGACCTTTCTCTGGGGCCAACGTCCTGACTTTC. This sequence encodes CASGMRRPFSGANVLTF.

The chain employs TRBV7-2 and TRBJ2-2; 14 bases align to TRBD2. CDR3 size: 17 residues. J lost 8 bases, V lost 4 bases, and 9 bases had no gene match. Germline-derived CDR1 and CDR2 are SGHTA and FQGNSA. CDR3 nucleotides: TGTGCCAGCAGCTGGACCGGGACTAGCGGGAGTCATGGGGAGCTGTTTTTT. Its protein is CASSWTGTSGSHGELFF.

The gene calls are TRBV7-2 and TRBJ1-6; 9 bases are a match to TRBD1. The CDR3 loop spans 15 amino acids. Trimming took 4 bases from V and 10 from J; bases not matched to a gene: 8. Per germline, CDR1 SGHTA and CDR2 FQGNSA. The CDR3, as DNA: TGTGCCAGCAGCTACGGGACAGGGAGGTACTCACCCCTCCACTTT. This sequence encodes CASSYGTGRYSPLHF.

The CDR3 region has the DNA TGTGCCACCAGTGATTTCGGGGGCTACACCTTC. Its translation is CATSDFGGYTF. V usage is TRBV24-1 and J usage is TRBJ1-2, with D unclear. This CDR3 is built from 11 residues. Trimming shortened V by 1 base and J by 8 bases, and 4 bases separated the two germline ends. Germline CDR1 is KGHDR and CDR2 is SFDVKD.

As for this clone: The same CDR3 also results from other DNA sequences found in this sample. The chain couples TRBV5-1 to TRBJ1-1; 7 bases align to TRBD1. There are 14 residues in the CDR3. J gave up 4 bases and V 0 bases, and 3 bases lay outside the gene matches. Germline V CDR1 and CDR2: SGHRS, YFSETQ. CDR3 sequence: CASSLGGGRTEAFF. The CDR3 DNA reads TGCGCCAGCAGCTTGGGAGGGGGCCGCACTGAAGCTTTCTTT.